This entry lists 32 T cell receptor beta chains sequenced from one sample in a study of tumor-infiltrating lymphocytes in primary liver carcinoma. The source material, about 19-30 mg of unsorted bulk tissue, was used to co-extract RNA and DNA. Total RNA (around 500 ng) served as template for TCR beta cDNA synthesis primed by a constant-region primer. For TCR beta, libraries were produced by three nested multiplex PCR rounds using slightly modified ARM-PCR. Two initial PCR rounds of around 9 cycles each paired TRBV1-TRBV30 forward primers with a C-beta reverse primer. One entry per CDR3 protein, called by TCRdb with MiXCR from the multiplex PCR reads. The sample has 50,000 or so distinct CDR3 sequences, around 77% seen once. Sequencing used liver tumor tissue from sampling region 5. As for subset: tumor region T5, tumor centre. These receptors came from a middle-aged man with primary liver carcinoma and hepatitis B virus infection.

The count of this clonotype is one. The conserved closing phenylalanine or tryptophan is absent in this CDR3, likely reflecting a read error. CDR3 DNA sequence: TGTGCCAGCAGTTCCCCCGGGACATGCTACGAGCAGTACTTA. Amino acid sequence: CASSSPGTCYEQYL. The genes are TRBV6-5 and TRBJ2-7; D is perhaps TRBD1 (6 bases). CDR1 and CDR2 (germline): MNHEY, SVGAGI. V lost 4 bases and J lost 3, with 13 bases in between. CDR3 length: 14 residues.

As regards this clonotype: The conserved phenylalanine or tryptophan is not found at the CDR3 terminus, so this likely reflects a read error. This chain connects TRBV11-2 to TRBJ2-1; no reliable D call. V gave up 3 bases and J gave up 5 bases, with 14 bases separating them. The germline gives CDR1 SGHAT, CDR2 FQNNGV. The CDR3 has 15 amino acids. The CDR3 region has the DNA TGTGCCAGCAGCTTTAGCAGGCTATTCGACAATGAGCAGTTCCTC. It yields the protein CASSFSRLFDNEQFL.

In its sample, this clonotype was seen once. This CDR3 fails to terminate in the conserved phenylalanine or tryptophan, so it likely reflects a read error. It is unclear where the CDR3 begins or ends on the DNA, so no DNA is shown, and the CDR3 is as TCRdb lists it. The chain couples TRBV29-1 to TRBJ2-1; the D call of TRBD2 is as the table states it, not checked on the DNA. CDR1 and CDR2 from the germline V gene are SQVTM and ANQGSEA. From its first to its last residue, the CDR3 has 15 amino acids. CDR3 amino acids: CSVGLAGGFYNVQLY.

In the case of this clonotype: No conserved phenylalanine or tryptophan ends this CDR3, so it is likely a read error. The chain couples TRBV5-6 to TRBJ1-2; D ambiguous. The CDR3 runs 14 residues. Germline loops: CDR1 SGHDT, CDR2 YYEEEE. The CDR3 here is CASSLGRGDYGYTS. CDR3 nucleotide sequence: TGTGCCAGCAGCTTGGGACGGGGTGATTATGGTTACACCTCC.

For this clonotype: The CDR3 end shows no conserved phenylalanine or tryptophan, and so a read error is likely. In DNA form, the CDR3 reads TGTAGCAATAGGACTGGGAAGTACGAGCAGTACATC. This translates into CSNRTGKYEQYI. This chain uses TRBV29-1 with TRBJ2-7, with TRBD2 as a possible D gene (5 bases). This CDR3 is built from 12 residues. CDR1 and CDR2 (germline): SQVTM, ANQGSEA.

Concerning this clonotype itself: An end of the junction differs from the germline gene, which may be a read error. The genes are TRBV11-2 and TRBJ2-3; D remains ambiguous. The CDR3 contains 12 residues. Germline CDR1 SGHAT, CDR2 FQNNGV. CDR3 in DNA: TGTACCAGCAGCTTAGTCCCAGATATGCAATATTTT. Translation: CTSSLVPDMQYF. The full variable domain, with the rest looked up from reference TRBV11-2 and TRBJ2-3, is EAGVAQSPRYKIIEKRQSVAFWCNPISGHATLYWYQQILGQGPKLLIQFQNNGVVDDSQLPKDRFSAERLKGVDSTLKIQPAKLEDSAVYLCTSSLVPDMQYFGPGTRLTVL.

Worth noting for this clonotype: At one of its ends the junction is not consistent with the germline gene, which may arise from a read error. The V and J genes are TRBV5-6 and TRBJ2-1; perhaps TRBD2 as D (7 bases). Per germline, CDR1 SGHDT and CDR2 YYEEEE. The CDR3 length is 16 residues. The CDR3 sequence is CTSSLVAGAGDNEQFF. The CDR3 coding sequence is TGTACCAGCAGCTTGGTTGCGGGGGCTGGGGACAATGAGCAGTTCTTC.

This chain connects TRBV11-1 to TRBJ2-3; D gene uncertain. Looked up from germline, CDR1 is SGHAT and CDR2 is FQDESV (reference sequence). The CDR3 consists of 15 residues. The ends were cut back, 2 bases at V and 7 bases at J, with 16 bases in the middle. The CDR3, as DNA: TGTGCCAGCAGCTTAACCCAAGGTACCTTAAATACGCAGTATTTT. Its translation: CASSLTQGTLNTQYF.

With regard to this clonotype: A read error may produce the germline difference seen at one junction end. Here the CDR3 reads CANSLAGGPNNERFF. DNA of the CDR3: TGTGCCAACAGTTTAGCGGGAGGGCCTAACAATGAGCGGTTCTTC. This chain uses TRBV12-3 or TRBV12-4 with TRBJ2-1; 11 positions agree with TRBD2. The CDR3 is made up of 15 amino acids.

Details on this clonotype: Just one base apart from a much larger clone, this may be a read error. The chain combines TRBV2 with TRBJ2-3; 7 positions agree with TRBD1. This CDR3 has 15 residues. Germline CDR1 reads SNHLY; CDR2 reads FYNNEI. The CDR3 DNA is TGTGCCAGCAGTGAACCAGGGGGAGCTACAGAAACGCAGTATTTT. This translates into CASSEPGGATETQYF.

As regards this clonotype: The conserved phenylalanine or tryptophan is not found at the CDR3 terminus, so this likely reflects a read error. This chain connects TRBV11-1 to TRBJ2-4; 9 nucleotides agree with TRBD2. CDR3 length equals 17 residues. CDR1 and CDR2 (germline): SGHAT, FQDESV (reference sequence). The CDR3: CVSSFPGTSRTKDIQYL. The CDR3 DNA reads as TGTGTCAGCAGCTTTCCCGGGACTAGCAGGACCAAAGACATTCAGTACCTC.

DNA for the CDR3: TGTGCCAACCGGCTAACGGGAGTTGTGAACACCGGGGAGCTGTTTTTT. Its protein product is CANRLTGVVNTGELFF. The V gene is TRBV28, the J gene TRBJ2-2, with a tentative D call TRBD2 (6 bases). Looked up from germline, CDR1 is MDHEN and CDR2 is SYDVKM. The CDR3 is made up of 16 amino acids. V was trimmed by 10 bases and J by 1 base, leaving 19 bases between them.

Turning to this clonotype: This likely comes from a read error, as the CDR3 has no conserved phenylalanine or tryptophan at its end. It is unclear where the CDR3 begins or ends on the DNA, so no DNA is shown, and the CDR3 is as TCRdb lists it. The chain carries TRBV5-1 and TRBJ2-5. Germline loops: CDR1 SGHRS, CDR2 YFSETQ. Termini included, the CDR3 measures 11 amino acids. The CDR3 protein is CVSSLDKTQYL.

This clonotype was recorded at least ten times. The rearrangement links TRBV2 to TRBJ2-2; D may match TRBD1 or TRBD2 (5 bases each). The CDR3 extends over 14 amino acids. Trimming pared 4 bases from V and 6 bases from J, leaving 12 bases between. CDR1 is SNHLY and CDR2 is FYNNEI in the germline V gene. Here the CDR3 reads CASSGTRGSGELFF. The CDR3 region has the DNA TGTGCCAGCAGTGGGACGAGGGGTTCCGGGGAGCTGTTTTTT.

Note on this clonotype: One end of the junction varies from germline; a read error may be responsible. J is TRBJ1-5 and V is TRBV6-1; D is possibly TRBD1 (5 bases). This CDR3 comprises 15 residues. Per germline, CDR1 MNHNS and CDR2 SASEGT. The CDR3 region has the DNA TGTGCCATCAGTGAAGCGGGGCAGGGCAGTCAGCCCCAGCATTTT. As protein: CAISEAGQGSQPQHF.

About this clonotype itself: A much larger clonotype is one base distant, so this may be a read error. The gene calls are TRBV7-9 and TRBJ2-2, with TRBD2 identical over 10 bases. The CDR3 length is 16 residues. The germline gives CDR1 SEHNR, CDR2 FQNEAQ (reference sequence). The CDR3 spells CTSSFDSGRGTGELFF. The CDR3 DNA reads as TGTACCAGCAGCTTCGACAGCGGGAGGGGGACCGGGGAGCTGTTTTTT.

A remark on this clonotype: An end of the junction differs from the germline gene, which may be a read error. The CDR3 protein is CSVGTSAANTGDLFF. CDR3 DNA: TGCAGCGTTGGGACTAGCGCGGCGAACACCGGAGACCTGTTCTTT. J is TRBJ2-2 and V is TRBV29-1; TRBD2 agrees at 9 bases. Germline assignment: CDR1 SQVTM and CDR2 ANQGSEA. The CDR3 extends over 15 amino acids.

The CDR3 protein is CASSLAGVTEAFF. The CDR3 DNA is TGTGCCAGCAGCTTAGCGGGGGTAACTGAAGCTTTCTTT. This chain uses TRBV7-2 with TRBJ1-1; the D gene is possibly TRBD1 (5 bases). The CDR3 totals 13 residues. Trimming shortened V by 0 bases and J by 5 bases, and 7 bases separated the two germline ends. CDR1 and CDR2 from the germline V gene are SGHTA and FQGNSA.

About this clonotype: The junction shows a germline mismatch at one end, possibly a read error. The V gene is TRBV5-4, the J gene TRBJ2-5; 7 nucleotides line up with TRBD2. The CDR3 has 15 amino acids. Germline values: CDR1 SGHNT, CDR2 YYREEE (reference sequence). Here the CDR3 DNA reads TGTGCCAGCAGCTCGGGGGGACGGACACAAGAGATCCAGTACTTC. Translating gives CASSSGGRTQEIQYF.

This clonotype has only a few counts. The chain joins TRBV5-1 to TRBJ1-1; D is undetermined. CDR3 length: 15 amino acids. Per the germline V gene, CDR1 is SGHRS and CDR2 is YFSETQ. Trimming stripped 0 bases from V and 7 bases from J, with 16 bases between. The DNA for the CDR3 is TGCGCCAGCAGCTTGGAGGGCCGGGGTTACAGTGAAGCTTTCTTT. The encoded protein is CASSLEGRGYSEAFF. The full variable domain, in which reference TRBV5-1 and TRBJ1-1 provide the parts outside the CDR3, is KAGVTQTPRYLIKTRGQQVTLSCSPISGHRSVSWYQQTPGQGLQFLFEYFSETQRNKGNFPGRFSGRQFSNSRSEMNVSTLELGDSALYLCASSLEGRGYSEAFFGQGTRLTVV.

This clonotype was counted a single time. Since the CDR3 does not end with the conserved phenylalanine or tryptophan, this likely comes from a read error. V gene TRBV5-4 combines with J gene TRBJ2-7, with a tentative D call TRBD1 (6 bases). The CDR3 has 13 residues. V lost 4 bases and J 5 bases, leaving 13 bases between the germline ends. Germline V lookup: CDR1 SGHNT, CDR2 YYREEE (reference sequence). The CDR3 DNA follows: TGTGCCAGCAGCCTACAGGGCCTGGACGAGCAGTACCTC. Protein sequence: CASSLQGLDEQYL.

As to this clonotype: The junction shows a germline mismatch at one end, possibly a read error. The rearrangement links TRBV19 to TRBJ2-3, with D maybe TRBD2 (6 bases). The CDR3 totals 12 residues. CDR1 is LNHDA and CDR2 is SQIVND in the germline V gene (reference sequence). This chain's CDR3 is CASKLSGDTQYF. CDR3 in DNA: TGTGCCAGTAAGCTTAGCGGAGATACCCAGTATTTT.

The chain has TRBV4-1 and TRBJ2-1; TRBD2 aligns across 8 bases. Trimming took 6 bases from V and 16 from J; bases not matched to a gene: 20. The CDR3 is 15 amino acids. The germline CDR1 and CDR2 sequences are MGHRA and YSYEKL. The CDR3 bases are TGCGCCAGCAGTCCTCTTAGCGGGATTCACAATGTGCAATTCTTC. It encodes CASSPLSGIHNVQFF.

Concerning this clonotype itself: Possible read error: a much larger clone is one base away. The chain recombines TRBV18 with TRBJ2-3; D may be TRBD1 (5 bases). The DNA end is a closer match to TRBJ1-5, so the J assignment may be wrong. The germline CDR1 and CDR2 sequences are KGHSH and LQKENI. The CDR3 covers 11 residues. This chain's CDR3 is CASSPTDTQHF. CDR3 bases: TGTGCCAGCTCACCGACAGATACGCAGCATTTT.

Concerning this clonotype: One end of the junction does not line up with germline, which may come from a read error. The chain carries TRBV6-5 and TRBJ2-5, with unresolved D. Germline-derived CDR1 and CDR2 are MNHEY and SVGAGI. This CDR3 comprises 17 residues. This CDR3 is CTSSYSSSDGSQETHYF. CDR3 DNA sequence: TGTACCAGCAGTTACTCGAGTAGTGACGGGTCCCAAGAGACCCACTACTTC.

This clonotype was counted at least ten times. The chain carries TRBV4-1 and TRBJ1-6; 9 bases are a match to TRBD1. The CDR3 runs to 17 residues. V dropped 0 bases and J dropped 7; count of bases not matched to a gene: 7. CDR1 is MGHRA, CDR2 YSYEKL, per germline. The CDR3, as DNA: TGCGCCAGCAGCCAAGATCGGGGACAGGGCCGGAATTCACCCCTCCACTTT. It codes for CASSQDRGQGRNSPLHF.

Concerning this clonotype itself: Germline is not matched at one junction end, which may reflect a read error. This rearrangement joins TRBV7-8 to TRBJ2-5; 8 bases map to TRBD2. There are 13 residues in the CDR3. Germline lookup yields CDR1 SGHVS and CDR2 FQNEAQ. CDR3 region: CASILGGVETHYF. Written as DNA, the CDR3 is TGTGCCAGCATTCTCGGGGGGGTAGAGACCCACTACTTC.

Details on this clonotype: A much bigger clone sits one base away, suggesting this may be a read error. The rearrangement links TRBV5-8 to TRBJ1-5, with D possibly TRBD1 on 5 matching bases. Trimming shortened V by 3 bases and J by 0 bases, and 13 bases separated the two germline ends. The CDR3 runs 16 residues. The V gene's germline CDR1 is SGHTS and CDR2 YDEGEE. CDR3 bases: TGTGCCAGCAGCTCTCTGACAGTGTATAGCAATCAGCCCCAGCATTTT. It is translated as CASSSLTVYSNQPQHF.

Remarks on this clonotype: A read error is likely, as this CDR3 ends without the conserved phenylalanine or tryptophan. The limits of the CDR3 on the DNA are not certain, so only TCRdb's listed CDR3 is given. CDR3 in amino acids: CASSLIGLGQPRHS. The rearrangement uses TRBV11-2 and TRBJ1-5. From germline, CDR1 is SGHAT and CDR2 FQNNGV. The CDR3 has 14 amino acids, counting both end residues.

Notes on this clonotype: One junction end does not reproduce the germline sequence, and a read error may be involved. CDR3 in amino acids: CASSGGEGIQQLF. CDR3 in DNA: TGCGCCAGCAGCGGTGGGGAGGGTATCCAGCAGCTCTTC. The V and J genes are TRBV10-1 and TRBJ2-1, with 7 bases that match TRBD2. Germline lookup yields CDR1 WNHNN and CDR2 SYGVQD (reference sequence). The CDR3 runs 13 residues.

CDR3 in amino acids: CSVRRGFGEYF. The CDR3 DNA reads as TGCAGCGTTCGACGTGGATTCGGGGAGTACTTC. The chain has TRBV29-1 and TRBJ2-7; possibly TRBD2 for D (5 bases). V lost 5 bases to trimming and J lost 11 bases, with 16 bases between them. The germline CDR1 and CDR2 sequences are SQVTM and ANQGSEA. The CDR3 contains 11 residues.

As concerns this clonotype: One base away lies a much larger clone, so this may be a sequencing read error. The chain uses TRBV2 and TRBJ1-1, with D unclear. The CDR3 loop spans 14 amino acids. The germline V gene encodes CDR1 SNHLY and CDR2 FYNNEI. V was cut by 6 bases and J by 2 bases, with 13 bases left in between. The CDR3: CASRILVGNTEAFF. CDR3 nucleotide sequence: TGTGCCAGCAGGATACTCGTTGGTAACACTGAAGCTTTCTTT.